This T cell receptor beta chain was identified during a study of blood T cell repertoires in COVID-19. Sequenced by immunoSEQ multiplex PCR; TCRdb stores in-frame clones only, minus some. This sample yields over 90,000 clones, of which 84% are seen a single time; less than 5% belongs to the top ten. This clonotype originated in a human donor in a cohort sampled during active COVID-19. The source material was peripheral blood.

The CDR3 DNA sequence: TGTGCCAGCAGTTACGGGGTGGACAGGGTAGCCTACGAGCAGTACTTC. It translates to CASSYGVDRVAYEQYF. This chain uses TRBV6-6 with TRBJ2-7; 8 bases map to TRBD1. Germline lookup yields CDR1 MNHNY and CDR2 SVGAGI (reference sequence). Trimming cost V 2 bases and J 2 bases; bases outside gene matches: 8. The CDR3 spans 16 residues.